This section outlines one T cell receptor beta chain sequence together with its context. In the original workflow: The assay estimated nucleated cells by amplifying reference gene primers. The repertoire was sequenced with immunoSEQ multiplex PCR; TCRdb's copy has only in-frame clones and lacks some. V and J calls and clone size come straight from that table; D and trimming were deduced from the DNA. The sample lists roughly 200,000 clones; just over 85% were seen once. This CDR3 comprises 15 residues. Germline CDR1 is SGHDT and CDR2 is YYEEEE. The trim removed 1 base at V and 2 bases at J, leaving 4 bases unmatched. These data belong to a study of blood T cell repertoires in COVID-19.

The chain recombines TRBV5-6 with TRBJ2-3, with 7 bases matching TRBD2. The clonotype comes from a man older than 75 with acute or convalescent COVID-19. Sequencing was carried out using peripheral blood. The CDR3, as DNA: TGTGCCAGCAGCTTGCTAGCGGTTATCACAGATACGCAGTATTTT. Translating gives CASSLLAVITDTQYF.